This T cell receptor beta chain comes out of a study of blood T cell repertoires in COVID-19. Overall study context: Some COVID-19 samples were acute and others convalescent; all came from the United States, Italy and Spain. The analysed material was cDNA or gDNA that came from T cells, B-cell-depleted T cells, or PBMCs.

Assay used: immunoSEQ multiplex PCR; TCRdb lists only in-frame clones, some missing. The sample has roughly 150,000 clones; 70% to 90% are singletons. V shed 0 bases and J shed 3 bases, with 12 bases lying between them. Germline-derived CDR1 and CDR2 are MGHRA and YSYEKL. This CDR3 has 15 amino acids. Sequencing input: peripheral blood. The receptor was derived from a man in his fifties or sixties with acute or convalescent COVID-19. The chain is built from TRBV4-1 and TRBJ2-7; tentative D call: TRBD2 (6 bases). DNA for the CDR3: TGCGCCAGCAGCCAAGATTGGGGCGGGGTCTACGAGCAGTACTTC. It codes for CASSQDWGGVYEQYF.